The entry below gives a single T cell receptor beta chain sequence along with its context. Antigen specificity is unknown. The data derive from a study of T cell responses to AZD1222 COVID-19 vaccine. General study results and limits: In a largely white British group with more females than males, clonal diversity was possibly underestimated. Targets within unmutated variant regions were reportedly found for nearly half of spike-specific TCRs.

Using immunoSEQ multiplex PCR, the repertoire was profiled, and TCRdb retains in-frame clones only, with some absent. Among some 130,000 clones, approximately 91% were seen once, and the ten largest hold around 0.98%. CDR1 is ENHRY and CDR2 is SYGVKD in the germline V gene. The V end lost 0 bases, the J end lost 4 bases, and 13 bases lay between the germline ends. The CDR3 contains 16 residues. The chain carries TRBV10-3 and TRBJ1-5; D gene unclear. The source of this sequence is an adult who received the AZD1222 COVID-19 vaccine. Sequencing used peripheral blood, obtained 28 days after the second AZD1222 dose. The DNA of the CDR3 is TGTGCCATCAGTGAGTCGAATTCTCCGGGGAATCAGCCCCAGCATTTT. As protein: CAISESNSPGNQPQHF.